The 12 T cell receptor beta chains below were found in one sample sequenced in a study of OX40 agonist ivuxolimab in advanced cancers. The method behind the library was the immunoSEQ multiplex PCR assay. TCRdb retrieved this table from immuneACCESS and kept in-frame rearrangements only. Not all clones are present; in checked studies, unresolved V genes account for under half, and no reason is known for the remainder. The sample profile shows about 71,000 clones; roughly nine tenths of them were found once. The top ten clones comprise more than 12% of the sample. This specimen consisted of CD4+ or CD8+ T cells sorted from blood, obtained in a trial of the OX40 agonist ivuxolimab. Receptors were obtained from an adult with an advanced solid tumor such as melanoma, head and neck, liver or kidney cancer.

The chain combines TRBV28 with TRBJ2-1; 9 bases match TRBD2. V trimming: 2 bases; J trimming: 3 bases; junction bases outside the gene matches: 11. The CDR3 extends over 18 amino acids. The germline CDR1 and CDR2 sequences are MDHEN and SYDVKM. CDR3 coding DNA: TGTGCCAGCAGTTTAGAGGTAGCGGGAGATTCATACTACAATGAGCAGTTCTTC. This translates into CASSLEVAGDSYYNEQFF.

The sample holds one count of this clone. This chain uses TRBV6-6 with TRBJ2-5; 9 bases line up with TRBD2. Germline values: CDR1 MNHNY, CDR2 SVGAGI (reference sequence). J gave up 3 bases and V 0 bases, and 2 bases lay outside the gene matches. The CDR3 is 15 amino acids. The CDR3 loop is CASSYSGTSKETQYF. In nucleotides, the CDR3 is TGTGCCAGCAGTTACTCTGGGACTAGCAAAGAGACCCAGTACTTC.

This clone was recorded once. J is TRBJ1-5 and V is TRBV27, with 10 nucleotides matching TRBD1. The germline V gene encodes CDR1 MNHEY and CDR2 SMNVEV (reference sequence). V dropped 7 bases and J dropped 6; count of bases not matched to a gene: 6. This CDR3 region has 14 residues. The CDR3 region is CASTPTGGGQPQHF. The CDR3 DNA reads TGTGCCAGCACCCCGACAGGGGGCGGTCAGCCCCAGCATTTT.

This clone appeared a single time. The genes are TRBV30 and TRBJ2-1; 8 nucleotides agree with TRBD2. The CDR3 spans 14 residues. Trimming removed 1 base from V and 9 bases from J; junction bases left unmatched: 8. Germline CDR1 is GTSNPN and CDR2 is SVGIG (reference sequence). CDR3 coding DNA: TGTGCCTGGAGTGAGGGAGCGGGAGTGGCTGAGCAGTTCTTC. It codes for CAWSEGAGVAEQFF.

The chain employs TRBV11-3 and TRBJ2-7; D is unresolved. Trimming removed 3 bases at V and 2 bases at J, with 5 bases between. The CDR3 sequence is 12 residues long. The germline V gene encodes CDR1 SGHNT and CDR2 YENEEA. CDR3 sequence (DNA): TGTGCCAGCAGCTTGGATACCTACGAGCAGTACTTC. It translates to CASSLDTYEQYF.

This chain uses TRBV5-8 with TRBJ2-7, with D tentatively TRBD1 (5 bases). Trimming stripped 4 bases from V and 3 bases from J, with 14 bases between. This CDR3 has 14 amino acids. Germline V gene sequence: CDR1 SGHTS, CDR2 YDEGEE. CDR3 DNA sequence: TGTGCCAGCAGCCCGCTGACAGAGAACTACGAGCAGTACTTC. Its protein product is CASSPLTENYEQYF.

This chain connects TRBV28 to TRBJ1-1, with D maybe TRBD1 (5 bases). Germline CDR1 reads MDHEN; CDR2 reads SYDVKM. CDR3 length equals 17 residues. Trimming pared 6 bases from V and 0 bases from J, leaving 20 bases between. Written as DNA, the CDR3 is TGTGCCAGCAGCCTACGGGGCAGGTTATCCATGAACACTGAAGCTTTCTTT. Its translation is CASSLRGRLSMNTEAFF.

The chain's CDR3 is CASGQGGFDGYTF. In nucleotides, the CDR3 is TGTGCCAGCGGACAGGGGGGTTTTGATGGCTACACCTTC. The gene calls are TRBV27 and TRBJ1-2; 10 nucleotides match TRBD1. CDR1 and CDR2 (germline): MNHEY, SMNVEV (reference sequence). Trimming took 8 bases from V and 6 from J; bases not matched to a gene: 6. This CDR3 spans 13 amino acids.

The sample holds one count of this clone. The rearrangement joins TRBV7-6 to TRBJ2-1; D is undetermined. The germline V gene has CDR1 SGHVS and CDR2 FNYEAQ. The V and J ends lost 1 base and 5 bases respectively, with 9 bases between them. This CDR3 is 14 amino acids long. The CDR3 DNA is TGTGCCAGCAGCTTAGATAAGACGAACAATGAGCAGTTCTTC. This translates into CASSLDKTNNEQFF.

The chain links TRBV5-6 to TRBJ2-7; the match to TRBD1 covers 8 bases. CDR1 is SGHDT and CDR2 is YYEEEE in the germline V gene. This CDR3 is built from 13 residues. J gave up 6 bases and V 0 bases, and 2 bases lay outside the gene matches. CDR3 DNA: TGTGCCAGCAGCTTGGGACAGGGGTCCGAGCAGTACTTC. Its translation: CASSLGQGSEQYF.

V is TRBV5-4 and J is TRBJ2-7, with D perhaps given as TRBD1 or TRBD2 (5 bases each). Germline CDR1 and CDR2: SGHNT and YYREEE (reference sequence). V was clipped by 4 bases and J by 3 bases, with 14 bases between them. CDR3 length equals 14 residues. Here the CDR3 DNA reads TGTGCCAGCAGCGTCCGGGACGGAGACTACGAGCAGTACTTC. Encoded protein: CASSVRDGDYEQYF.

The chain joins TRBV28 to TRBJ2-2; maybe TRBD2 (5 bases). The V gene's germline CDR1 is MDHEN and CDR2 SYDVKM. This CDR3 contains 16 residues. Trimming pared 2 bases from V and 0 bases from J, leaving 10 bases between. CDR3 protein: CASSLGPGTNTGELFF. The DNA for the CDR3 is TGTGCCAGCAGTTTAGGCCCGGGAACGAACACCGGGGAGCTGTTTTTT.